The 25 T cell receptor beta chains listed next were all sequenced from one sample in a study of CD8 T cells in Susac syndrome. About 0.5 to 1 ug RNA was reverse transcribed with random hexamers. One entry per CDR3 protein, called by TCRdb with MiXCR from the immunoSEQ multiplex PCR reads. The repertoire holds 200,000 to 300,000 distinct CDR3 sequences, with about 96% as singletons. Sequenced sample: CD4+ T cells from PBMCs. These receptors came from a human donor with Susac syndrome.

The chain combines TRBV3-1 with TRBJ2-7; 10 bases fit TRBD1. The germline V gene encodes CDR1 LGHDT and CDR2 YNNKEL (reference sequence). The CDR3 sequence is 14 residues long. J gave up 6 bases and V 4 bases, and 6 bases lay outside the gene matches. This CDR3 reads CASSPRDRGSEQYF. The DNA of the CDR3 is TGTGCCAGCAGCCCCCGGGACAGGGGATCCGAGCAGTACTTC.

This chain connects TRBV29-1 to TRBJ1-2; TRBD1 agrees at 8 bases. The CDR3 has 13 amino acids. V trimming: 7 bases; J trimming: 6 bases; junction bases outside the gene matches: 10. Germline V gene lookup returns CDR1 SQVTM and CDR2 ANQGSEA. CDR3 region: CSGTGRMVDGYTF. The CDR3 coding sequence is TGCAGCGGGACAGGGAGGATGGTGGATGGCTACACCTTC.

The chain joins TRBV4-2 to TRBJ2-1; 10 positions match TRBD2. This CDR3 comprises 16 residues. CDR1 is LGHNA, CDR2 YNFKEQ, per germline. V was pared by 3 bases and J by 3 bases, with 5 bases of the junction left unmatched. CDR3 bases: TGTGCCAGCAGCCACGGACTAGCGGCTGTCTACAATGAGCAGTTCTTC. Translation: CASSHGLAAVYNEQFF.

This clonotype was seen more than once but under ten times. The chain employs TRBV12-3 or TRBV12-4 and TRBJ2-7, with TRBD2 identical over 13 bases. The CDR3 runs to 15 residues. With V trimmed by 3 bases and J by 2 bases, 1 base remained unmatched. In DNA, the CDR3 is TGTGCCAGCAGTTTTGGGACTAGCGGGACCTACGAGCAGTACTTC. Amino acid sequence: CASSFGTSGTYEQYF.

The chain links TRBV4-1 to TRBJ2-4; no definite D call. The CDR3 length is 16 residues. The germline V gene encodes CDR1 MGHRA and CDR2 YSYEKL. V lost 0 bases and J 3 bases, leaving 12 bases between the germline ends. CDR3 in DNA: TGCGCCAGCAGCCAAGATCTGTCTGTCGGCAAAAACATTCAGTACTTC. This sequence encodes CASSQDLSVGKNIQYF.

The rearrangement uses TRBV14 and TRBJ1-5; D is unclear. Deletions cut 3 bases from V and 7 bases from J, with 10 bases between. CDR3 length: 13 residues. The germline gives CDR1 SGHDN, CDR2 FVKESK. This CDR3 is CASSQGWGQPQHF. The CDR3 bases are TGTGCCAGCAGCCAGGGTTGGGGACAGCCCCAGCATTTT.

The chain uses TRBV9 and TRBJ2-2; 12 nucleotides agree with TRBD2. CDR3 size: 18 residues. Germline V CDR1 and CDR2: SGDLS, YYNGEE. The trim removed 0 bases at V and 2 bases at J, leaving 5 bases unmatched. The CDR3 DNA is TGTGCCAGCAGCGTAGTGGCTAGCGGGAGGGTAAACACCGGGGAGCTGTTTTTT. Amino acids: CASSVVASGRVNTGELFF.

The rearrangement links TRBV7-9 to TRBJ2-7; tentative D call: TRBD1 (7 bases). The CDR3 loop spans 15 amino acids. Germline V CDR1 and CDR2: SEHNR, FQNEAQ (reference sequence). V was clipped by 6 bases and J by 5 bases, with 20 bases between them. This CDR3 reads CASSLAGGRKNEQYF. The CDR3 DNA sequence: TGTGCCAGCAGTCTAGCAGGGGGGCGAAAAAACGAGCAGTACTTC.

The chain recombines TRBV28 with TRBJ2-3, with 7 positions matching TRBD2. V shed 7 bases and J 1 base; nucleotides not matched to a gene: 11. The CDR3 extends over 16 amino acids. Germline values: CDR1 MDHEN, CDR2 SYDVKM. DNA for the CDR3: TGTGCCAGCACCCACAGCGGGGTGTCTCGCACAGATACGCAGTATTTT. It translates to CASTHSGVSRTDTQYF. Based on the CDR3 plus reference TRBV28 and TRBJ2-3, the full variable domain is DVKVTQSSRYLVKRTGEKVFLECVQDMDHENMFWYRQDPGLGLRLIYFSYDVKMKEKGDIPEGYSVSREKKERFSLILESASTNQTSMYLCASTHSGVSRTDTQYFGPGTRLTVL.

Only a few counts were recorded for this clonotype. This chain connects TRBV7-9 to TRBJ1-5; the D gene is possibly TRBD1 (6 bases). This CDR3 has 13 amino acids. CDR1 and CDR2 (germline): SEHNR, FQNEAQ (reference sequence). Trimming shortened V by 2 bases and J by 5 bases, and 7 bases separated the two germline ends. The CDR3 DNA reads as TGTGCCAGCAGCTTAAGGGGGGATCAGCCCCAGCATTTT. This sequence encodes CASSLRGDQPQHF.

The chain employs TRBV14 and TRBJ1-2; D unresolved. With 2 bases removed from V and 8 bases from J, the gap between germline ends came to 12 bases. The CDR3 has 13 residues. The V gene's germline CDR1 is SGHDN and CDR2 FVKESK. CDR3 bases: TGTGCCAGCAGCCAACAACCGATCGGGGGCTACACCTTC. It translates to CASSQQPIGGYTF.

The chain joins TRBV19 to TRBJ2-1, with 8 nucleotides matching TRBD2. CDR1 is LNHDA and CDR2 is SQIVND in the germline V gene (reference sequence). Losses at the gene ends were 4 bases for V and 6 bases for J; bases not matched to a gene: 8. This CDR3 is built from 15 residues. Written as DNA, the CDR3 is TGTGCCAGTAGTAGACGGGAGGGCCCCGGCAATGAGCAGTTCTTC. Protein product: CASSRREGPGNEQFF.

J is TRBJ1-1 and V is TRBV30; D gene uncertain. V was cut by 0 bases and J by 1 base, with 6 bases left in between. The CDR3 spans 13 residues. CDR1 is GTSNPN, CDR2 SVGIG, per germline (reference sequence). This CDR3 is CAWSVTWNTEAFF. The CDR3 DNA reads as TGTGCCTGGAGTGTGACCTGGAACACTGAAGCTTTCTTT.

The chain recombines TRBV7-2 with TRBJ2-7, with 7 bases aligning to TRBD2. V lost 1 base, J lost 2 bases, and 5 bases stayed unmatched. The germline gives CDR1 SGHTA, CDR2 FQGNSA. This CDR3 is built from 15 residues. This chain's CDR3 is CASSLGGGPTYEQYF. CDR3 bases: TGTGCCAGCAGCTTAGGGGGGGGACCAACCTACGAGCAGTACTTC.

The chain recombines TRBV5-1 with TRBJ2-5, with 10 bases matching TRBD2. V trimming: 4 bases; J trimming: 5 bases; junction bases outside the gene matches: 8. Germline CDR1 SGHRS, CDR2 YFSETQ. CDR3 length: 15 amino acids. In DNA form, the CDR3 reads TGCGCCAGCAGCGTTACCGGGACTAGCGTCGAGACCCAGTACTTC. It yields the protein CASSVTGTSVETQYF.

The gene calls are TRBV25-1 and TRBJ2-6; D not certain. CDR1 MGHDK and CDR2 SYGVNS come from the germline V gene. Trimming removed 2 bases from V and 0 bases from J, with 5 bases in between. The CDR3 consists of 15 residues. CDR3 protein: CASSEGASGANVLTF. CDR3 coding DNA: TGTGCCAGCAGTGAAGGTGCCTCTGGGGCCAACGTCCTGACTTTC.

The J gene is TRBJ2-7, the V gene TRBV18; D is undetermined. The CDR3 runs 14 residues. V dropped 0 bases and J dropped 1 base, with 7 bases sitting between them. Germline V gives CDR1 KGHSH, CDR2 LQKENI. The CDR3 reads CASSPPSGSYEQYF. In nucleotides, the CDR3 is TGTGCCAGCTCACCACCTTCAGGATCCTACGAGCAGTACTTC.

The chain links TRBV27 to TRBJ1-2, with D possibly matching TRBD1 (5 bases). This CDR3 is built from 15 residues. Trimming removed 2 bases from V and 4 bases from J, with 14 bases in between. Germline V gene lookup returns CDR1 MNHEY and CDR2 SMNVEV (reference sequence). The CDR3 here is CASSLVARQFYGYTF. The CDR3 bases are TGTGCCAGCAGTTTAGTAGCCCGACAGTTCTATGGCTACACCTTC.

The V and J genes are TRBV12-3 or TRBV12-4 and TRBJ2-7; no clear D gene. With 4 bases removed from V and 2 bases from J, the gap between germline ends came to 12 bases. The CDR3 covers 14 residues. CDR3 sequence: CASSSQGGTYEQYF. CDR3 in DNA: TGTGCCAGCAGTTCTCAAGGCGGCACCTACGAGCAGTACTTC.

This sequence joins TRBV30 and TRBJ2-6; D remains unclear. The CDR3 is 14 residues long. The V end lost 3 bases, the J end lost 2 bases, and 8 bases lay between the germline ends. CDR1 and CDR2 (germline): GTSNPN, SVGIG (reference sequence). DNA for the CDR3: TGTGCCTGGAGACAAAGTACTGGGGCCAACGTCCTGACTTTC. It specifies CAWRQSTGANVLTF.

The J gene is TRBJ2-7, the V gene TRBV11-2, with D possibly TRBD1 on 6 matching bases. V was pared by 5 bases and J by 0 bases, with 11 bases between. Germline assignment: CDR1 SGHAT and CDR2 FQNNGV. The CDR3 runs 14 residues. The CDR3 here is CASSGRDISYEQYF. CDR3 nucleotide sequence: TGTGCCAGCAGCGGTCGGGACATCTCCTACGAGCAGTACTTC.

The CDR3 sequence is CSVAQDSYNEQFF. The CDR3 region has the DNA TGCAGCGTTGCCCAAGACTCCTACAATGAGCAGTTCTTC. V and J are TRBV29-1 and TRBJ2-1; D remains ambiguous. Trimming took 4 bases from V and 0 from J, leaving 7 bases between them. CDR1 and CDR2 (germline): SQVTM, ANQGSEA. This CDR3 region has 13 residues.

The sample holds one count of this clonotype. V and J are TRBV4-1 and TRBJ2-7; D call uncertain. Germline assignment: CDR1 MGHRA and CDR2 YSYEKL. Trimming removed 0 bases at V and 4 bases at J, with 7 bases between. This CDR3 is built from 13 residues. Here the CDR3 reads CASSQEPGYEQYF. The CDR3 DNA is TGCGCCAGCAGCCAAGAGCCAGGATACGAGCAGTACTTC.

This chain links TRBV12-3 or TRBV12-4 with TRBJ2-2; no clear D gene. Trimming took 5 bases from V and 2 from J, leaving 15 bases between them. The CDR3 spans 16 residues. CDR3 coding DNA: TGTGCCAGCAGTCTGGTCAAGTGGGGAAACACCGGGGAGCTGTTTTTT. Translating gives CASSLVKWGNTGELFF.

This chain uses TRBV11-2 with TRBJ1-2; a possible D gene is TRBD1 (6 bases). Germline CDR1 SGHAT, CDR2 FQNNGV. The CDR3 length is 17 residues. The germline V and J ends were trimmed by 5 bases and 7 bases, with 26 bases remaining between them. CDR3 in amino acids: CASSPPRSGAGVSGYTF. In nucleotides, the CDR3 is TGTGCCAGCAGCCCTCCCCGGTCGGGTGCAGGGGTAAGTGGCTACACCTTC. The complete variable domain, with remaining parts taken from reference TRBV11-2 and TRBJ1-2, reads EAGVAQSPRYKIIEKRQSVAFWCNPISGHATLYWYQQILGQGPKLLIQFQNNGVVDDSQLPKDRFSAERLKGVDSTLKIQPAKLEDSAVYLCASSPPRSGAGVSGYTFGSGTRLTVV.